This TCR beta chain derives from a study of blood T cell repertoires in COVID-19 (TCRdb year 2020). Background on the whole study: Samples from collaborators originated in the United States, Italy and Spain and spanned both the acute and convalescent phases of COVID-19. The prospective study material was composed of cDNA or gDNA derived from T cells, B-cell-depleted T cells, or PBMCs. Deeply sampled blood TCRbeta repertoires from subjects exposed to, actively infected with, or recovered from COVID-19 were included in the dataset. The repertoires were released in a freely available public database intended as a resource for research on the immune response to SARS-CoV-2. Samples came from the ongoing ImmuneRACE study (first 160 participants) plus 1,254 subjects from 6 global collaborators. Nearly every sample came with metadata listing a de-identified subject ID, COVID-19 status, age in years and sex. Where HLA class I and class II types were available, the types were taken from metadata supplied by the sample provider, not from assay-based typing. Study-wide conclusions, independent of this receptor: Clinical and demographic metadata were provided uncurated, with the amount varying by source and participant.

TCRbeta CDR3 regions were amplified from genomic DNA using the immunoSEQ Assay, a bias-controlled multiplex PCR. The source study handled its data this way. The number of nucleated cells in each sample was estimated by amplification of reference gene primers within the assay. To quantify the absolute abundance of each unique TCRbeta CDR3 rearrangement, sequence reads were collapsed and filtered. Productive Simpson clonality was computed per sample as the square root of Simpson's diversity index over productive rearrangements. In TCRdb, the immuneACCESS table is reduced to in-frame sequences with V and J assigned. These tables do not hold every clone; where another copy was compared, an unresolved V gene accounts for under half, and the others remain unexplained. V and J calls and clone size come straight from that table; D and trimming were deduced from the DNA. Within this sample are approximately 200,000 clones, with roughly three quarters of them counted one time only. Roughly 12% of the sample is held by the ten biggest clonotypes.

The cysteine opens and the phenylalanine closes a CDR3 of 13 amino acids. The entry retains the CDR3 DNA only, 39 bases that are in frame from base 1. V gives up 5 bases and J gives up 2 bases, and the segment between their germline ends measures 9 bases. CDR1 and CDR2 are read off the germline V gene as MNHEY and SVGEGT. In Seattle, one collaborating source enrolled patients while the infection was active and tracked those patients longitudinally over the course of disease. The collaborating institutions used their own protocols to collect whole blood in K2EDTA tubes. Collaborator samples were shipped for TCRbeta analysis as frozen whole blood, isolated PBMCs, or DNA extracted from either sample type. Points on this clone: The clone's antigen remains unknown. No much larger clone exists at a distance of one base, and base qualities are not known.

The chain is encoded by TRBV6-2 or TRBV6-3 joined to TRBJ1-2, with the D gene not clear enough to name. Source material: peripheral blood. This TCR came from an elderly woman with COVID-19, enrolled during active disease. The DNA sequence is given as TGTGCCAGCAGTCAGACACCCAACTATGGCTACACCTTC. Its protein reads: CASSQTPNYGYTF.